Included here is one T cell receptor (beta chain) sequence, with context. What it binds is not known. These data belong to a study of shared clonotypes between healthy human individuals. Study-wide results and caveats: The study found roughly 5% of naive CD4 clonotypes shared across a handful of donors. The generation probabilities recorded for non-shared clonotypes fell below those of clonotypes shared by all four donors. Naive subsets typically showed greater estimated richness than memory subsets.

In germline, CDR1 is SGHDN, CDR2 FVKESK. The CDR3 loop spans 16 amino acids. Deletions cut 4 bases from V and 5 bases from J, with 20 bases between. This table comes from immunoSEQ multiplex PCR, and its TCRdb copy is limited to in-frame clones, with some not included. This sample has about 2,200,000 clones, with more than 85% found just once. Cells designated naive CD8 were CD45RO-negative and were positively selected for CCR7, with terminally differentiated effector memory CD45RA+ cells excluded. The clonotype comes from a young man in good health. Some clones in this sample may be carry-over from other donors' samples. This rearrangement joins TRBV14 to TRBJ2-5; TRBD1 is a possible D gene (5 bases). The sequenced material came from naive CD8+ T cells from PBMCs. Written as DNA, the CDR3 is TGTGCCAGCAGCCCCCCTCCCAGGGTAGGCAAGGAGACCCAGTACTTC. The encoded protein is CASSPPPRVGKETQYF.